The 18 T cell receptor beta chains below were found in one sample sequenced in a study of CD8 T cells in Susac syndrome. RNA amounts of about 0.5 to 1 ug underwent reverse transcription with random hexamers. A single record per CDR3 protein comes from TCRdb applying MiXCR to the immunoSEQ multiplex PCR reads. Of 50,000 or so distinct CDR3 sequences in the sample, just over 90% were seen once. The sample comprised CD8+ T cells from PBMCs. The receptors shown here come from a human donor with multiple sclerosis.

Concerning this clonotype: It is unclear where the CDR3 begins or ends on the DNA, so no DNA is shown, and the CDR3 is as TCRdb lists it. The chain combines TRBV12-3 or TRBV12-4 with TRBJ2-2. The length of the CDR3 is 10 amino acids, counting both ends. CDR3 amino acids: CASNPGSCFF.

The V and J genes are TRBV5-1 and TRBJ1-1, with D tentatively TRBD1 (5 bases). The germline gives CDR1 SGHRS, CDR2 YFSETQ. The CDR3 covers 12 residues. With 6 bases removed from V and 5 bases from J, the gap between germline ends came to 11 bases. CDR3 coding DNA: TGCGCCAGCAAAGTGGGGGGTACTGAAGCTTTCTTT. Translating gives CASKVGGTEAFF.

This clonotype was detected once. The chain uses TRBV7-2 and TRBJ1-1, with D hard to call. The germline V and J ends were trimmed by 2 bases and 3 bases, with 10 bases remaining between them. The germline V gene has CDR1 SGHTA and CDR2 FQGNSA. There are 14 residues in the CDR3. This CDR3 reads CASSLIPPHTEAFF. CDR3 sequence (DNA): TGTGCCAGCAGCTTAATCCCTCCTCACACTGAAGCTTTCTTT.

J is TRBJ2-5 and V is TRBV2; no definite D call. V was clipped by 4 bases and J by 1 base, with 7 bases between them. This CDR3 has 13 residues. Germline lookup yields CDR1 SNHLY and CDR2 FYNNEI. The CDR3 reads CASSGLGQETQYF. CDR3 coding DNA: TGTGCCAGCAGTGGACTGGGCCAAGAGACCCAGTACTTC.

CDR3 nucleotides: TGCGCCAGCAGCAGTCCAAGCACAGATACGCAGTATTTT. Its translation is CASSSPSTDTQYF. The chain employs TRBV5-1 and TRBJ2-3; D call uncertain. From germline, CDR1 is SGHRS and CDR2 YFSETQ. V was cut by 4 bases and J by 0 bases, with 6 bases left in between. The CDR3 contains 13 residues.

This clonotype was seen just once. J is TRBJ2-2 and V is TRBV4-2, with TRBD2 matching over 9 bases. The CDR3 covers 16 residues. Germline trimming cut 1 base from V and 5 bases from J; bases unmatched to any gene: 5. Germline V gene lookup returns CDR1 LGHNA and CDR2 YNFKEQ. The CDR3 DNA reads as TGTGCCAGCAGCCAAGCCGCGGGGGGGCCGACCGGGGAGCTGTTTTTT. Amino acid sequence: CASSQAAGGPTGELFF.

CDR3 sequence reads: CASRTRPGNQPQHF. As DNA, the CDR3 is TGTGCCAGCAGGACGAGGCCAGGGAATCAGCCCCAGCATTTT. This chain uses TRBV2 with TRBJ1-5, with D possibly TRBD1 on 5 matching bases. Germline V CDR1 and CDR2: SNHLY, FYNNEI. This CDR3 has 14 residues. V dropped 6 bases and J dropped 4 bases, with 13 bases sitting between them.

This chain joins TRBV4-3 and TRBJ1-1, with D perhaps matching TRBD1 (5 bases). The germline V gene has CDR1 LGHNA and CDR2 YSLEER. The CDR3 has 14 residues. Trimming shortened V by 0 bases and J by 5 bases, and 10 bases separated the two germline ends. The CDR3 DNA reads TGCGCCAGCAGCCAAGAATGGGGGAAAACTGAAGCTTTCTTT. Translating gives CASSQEWGKTEAFF.

The chain recombines TRBV20-1 with TRBJ1-2; no definite D call. CDR1 DFQATT and CDR2 SNEGSKA come from the germline V gene (reference sequence). The CDR3 sequence is 15 residues long. The V gene lost 0 bases and the J gene lost 0 bases, with 11 bases spanning the gap. In DNA form, the CDR3 reads TGCAGTGCTAGAGATCTGTCTGAAGCTAACTATGGCTACACCTTC. Translated, it gives CSARDLSEANYGYTF.

The rearrangement links TRBV5-1 to TRBJ2-5; D possibly corresponds to TRBD2 (6 bases). The germline V gene has CDR1 SGHRS and CDR2 YFSETQ. V was clipped by 3 bases and J by 1 base, with 28 bases between them. CDR3 length equals 20 residues. The CDR3 DNA sequence: TGCGCCAGCAGCTGGCCCCCGGGACTCACCCTTGGGGACCCCCAAGAGACCCAGTACTTC. The encoded protein is CASSWPPGLTLGDPQETQYF.

The chain has TRBV19 and TRBJ1-1; no definite D call. CDR1 and CDR2 (germline): LNHDA, SQIVND (reference sequence). V lost 10 bases and J 4 bases, leaving 16 bases between the germline ends. The CDR3 is 13 residues long. This CDR3 is CATGRGWSTEAFF. The CDR3 DNA follows: TGTGCCACCGGACGAGGTTGGAGCACTGAAGCTTTCTTT.

The chain is built from TRBV6-2 or TRBV6-3 and TRBJ2-5; D is ambiguous. Trimming took off 7 bases at V and 4 bases at J, with 13 bases between the two ends. Germline CDR1 is MNHEY and CDR2 is SVGEGT. This CDR3 region has 13 residues. The CDR3, as DNA: TGTGCCAGCACCGTCCCTTGGGGAGAGACCCAGTACTTC. Amino acid sequence: CASTVPWGETQYF.

This chain joins TRBV4-1 and TRBJ2-7, with 9 bases lining up with TRBD1. Germline V lookup: CDR1 MGHRA, CDR2 YSYEKL. With V trimmed by 2 bases and J by 2 bases, 7 bases remained unmatched. There are 16 residues in the CDR3. The CDR3 sequence: CASSQPDRGRPYEQYF. CDR3 nucleotides: TGCGCCAGCAGCCAACCGGACAGGGGACGACCCTACGAGCAGTACTTC.

J is TRBJ2-3 and V is TRBV7-6; D might be TRBD1 or TRBD2, each matching 5 bases. CDR3 length equals 16 residues. Trimming removed 0 bases at V and 0 bases at J, with 10 bases between. CDR1 and CDR2 from the germline V gene are SGHVS and FNYEAQ. The CDR3 spells CASSLASGASTDTQYF. As DNA, the CDR3 is TGTGCCAGCAGCTTAGCTTCCGGGGCTAGCACAGATACGCAGTATTTT. The full variable domain, completed using reference TRBV7-6 and TRBJ2-3, is GAGVSQSPRYKVTKRGQDVALRCDPISGHVSLYWYRQALGQGPEFLTYFNYEAQQDKSGLPNDRFSAERPEGSISTLTIQRTEQRDSAMYRCASSLASGASTDTQYFGPGTRLTVL.

This chain connects TRBV28 to TRBJ2-7, with D maybe TRBD2 (6 bases). Germline loops: CDR1 MDHEN, CDR2 SYDVKM. Trimming left V 3 bases short and J 6 bases short, with 21 bases between. The CDR3 length is 16 residues. The DNA for the CDR3 is TGTGCCAGCAGTTTTGACGGCCAGGGAGGATTAGGCGAGCAGTACTTC. It encodes CASSFDGQGGLGEQYF.

The chain employs TRBV19 and TRBJ2-4; D possibly uses TRBD1 or TRBD2 (5 bases each). The CDR3 length is 14 residues. CDR1 is LNHDA and CDR2 is SQIVND in the germline V gene (reference sequence). Trimming shortened V by 5 bases and J by 1 base, and 9 bases separated the two germline ends. The CDR3 sequence: CASSPGQAKNIQYF. The CDR3 bases are TGTGCCAGTAGTCCGGGGCAGGCCAAAAACATTCAGTACTTC.

This clonotype came up once. The chain combines TRBV27 with TRBJ1-2; 7 bases are shared with TRBD1. Trimming removed 2 bases from V and 7 bases from J; junction bases left unmatched: 4. Germline assignment: CDR1 MNHEY and CDR2 SMNVEV (reference sequence). The CDR3 runs to 13 residues. The CDR3 DNA reads TGTGCCAGCAGTTTAACAGGGGAAGGTGGCTACACCTTC. It is translated as CASSLTGEGGYTF.

The CDR3 nucleotides read TGTGCCAGCTCCCCTAGCGGGGGGTCCACAGATACGCAGTATTTT. It yields the protein CASSPSGGSTDTQYF. The genes are TRBV12-3 or TRBV12-4 and TRBJ2-3; 11 bases are shared with TRBD2. This CDR3 is 15 amino acids long. After removal of 8 bases from V and 2 bases from J, the junction contained 6 bases not matched to a gene.